One T cell receptor beta chain is described in this entry. The target of this receptor is not known. Nothing much larger sits one base from this clone, and base qualities are not available. In Seattle, one collaborating source enrolled patients while the infection was active and tracked those patients longitudinally over the course of disease. Each collaborating institution followed its own protocols to collect whole blood in K2EDTA tubes. Collaborator samples were shipped for TCRbeta analysis as frozen whole blood, isolated PBMCs, or DNA extracted from either sample type. The immunoSEQ Assay, a bias-controlled multiplex PCR, was used to amplify TCRbeta CDR3 regions from genomic DNA. In the original analysis: The number of nucleated cells in each sample was estimated from the amplification of reference gene primers within the assay. To quantify the absolute abundance of each unique TCRbeta CDR3 rearrangement, sequence reads were collapsed and filtered. For each sample, productive Simpson clonality was calculated as the square root of Simpson's diversity index over productive rearrangements. TCRdb limited this immuneACCESS table to in-frame rearrangements with V and J called. A share of clones is missing; checked studies link under half to unresolved V genes, and the rest is unexplained. V and J calls and clone size are as listed in that table; D and trimming were resolved from the DNA. The sample table holds 450,000 or so clones, of which about 91% were seen once. The top ten clones comprise around 0.92% of the sample.

The CDR3 numbers 14 residues from cysteine through phenylalanine. The sequence is cut down to CDR3 DNA, 42 bases in frame from base 1. CDR1 and CDR2, looked up from the germline V gene, are SGHRS and YFSETQ. At the junction V is shortened by 4 bases and J by 2 bases, with 10 bases in between. This sample stems from a study of blood T cell repertoires in COVID-19 (TCRdb year 2020). Regarding the research as a whole: The collaborator samples originated in the United States, Italy and Spain and spanned the acute and convalescent phases of COVID-19. The prospective study material was composed of cDNA or gDNA derived from T cells, B-cell-depleted T cells, or PBMCs. The dataset comprised deeply sampled blood TCRbeta repertoires from subjects exposed to, actively infected with, or recovered from COVID-19. The repertoires were released in a freely available public database intended as a resource for research on the immune response to SARS-CoV-2. The samples were drawn from two sources: the first 160 participants of the ongoing ImmuneRACE study, and 1,254 subjects contributed by 6 global collaborators. The sample metadata nearly always contained a de-identified subject ID, COVID-19 status, age in years and sex. Where available, HLA class I and class II types were obtained from metadata supplied by the sample provider rather than from assay-based typing.

What the research found in general, with its limitations: How much clinical and demographic metadata was included differed by source and by participant, and the metadata was provided uncurated.

The receptor's source is a man between 18 and 29 years old with COVID-19, enrolled during active disease. The receptor chain draws on TRBV5-1 and TRBJ2-4; tentative D gene TRBD2, with 5 bases matching. Sequencing was done on a sample of peripheral blood. The CDR3 region reads CASSPRGSKNIQYF. The base sequence is TGCGCCAGCAGCCCCCGGGGATCCAAAAACATTCAGTACTTC.